Detailed here is one T cell receptor beta chain. It was CD45RO-negative cells, positively selected for CCR7, that made up naive CD8 cells, with terminally differentiated effector memory CD45RA+ cells excluded. An even split of each subset's genomic DNA across several immunoSEQ plates was performed. The method was immunoSEQ multiplex PCR; TCRdb's version includes in-frame clones alone and lacks a portion of them. Of about 2.2 million clones listed, approximately 92% were seen once; the top ten hold about 1.7%. The source of the sample is a study of shared clonotypes between healthy human individuals. CDR1 and CDR2 from the germline V gene are MDHEN and SYDVKM. The CDR3 length is 15 residues. Trimming stripped 3 bases from V and 2 bases from J, with 14 bases between.

The rearrangement joins TRBV28 to TRBJ2-7; the D is unclear. The sequenced sample consisted of naive CD8+ T cells from PBMCs. The clonotype originates from a man between 18 and 35 years old in good health. Some clones in this sample may be carry-over from other donors' samples. The DNA of the CDR3 is TGTGCCAGCAGTTTTGGTCCAATGGGCACCTACGAGCAGTACTTC. It yields the protein CASSFGPMGTYEQYF.